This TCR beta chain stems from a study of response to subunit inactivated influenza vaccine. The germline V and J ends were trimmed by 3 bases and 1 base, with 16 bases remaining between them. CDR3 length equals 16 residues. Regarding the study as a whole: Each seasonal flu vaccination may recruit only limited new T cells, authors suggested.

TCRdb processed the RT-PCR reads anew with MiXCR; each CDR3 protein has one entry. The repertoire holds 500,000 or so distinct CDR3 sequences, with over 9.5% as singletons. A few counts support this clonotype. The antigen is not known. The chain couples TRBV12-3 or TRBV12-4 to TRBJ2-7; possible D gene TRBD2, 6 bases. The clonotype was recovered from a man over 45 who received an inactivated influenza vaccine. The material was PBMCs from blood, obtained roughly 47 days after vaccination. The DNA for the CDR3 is TGTGCCAGCAGTTTGGAGGGACCTCCGGGATCCTACGAGCAGTACTTC. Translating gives CASSLEGPPGSYEQYF.